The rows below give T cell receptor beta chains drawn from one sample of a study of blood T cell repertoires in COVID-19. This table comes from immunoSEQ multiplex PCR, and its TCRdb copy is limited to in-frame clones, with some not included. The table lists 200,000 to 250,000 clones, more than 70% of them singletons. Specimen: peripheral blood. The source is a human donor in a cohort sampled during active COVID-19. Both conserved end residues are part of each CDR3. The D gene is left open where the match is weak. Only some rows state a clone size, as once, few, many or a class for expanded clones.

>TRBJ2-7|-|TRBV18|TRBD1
CASSDGQGAYEQYF
TGTGCCAGCTCAGACGGACAGGGGGCCTACGAGCAGTACTTC
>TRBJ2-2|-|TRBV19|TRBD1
CASRTRTGDTGELFF
TGTGCCAGTAGGACCCGGACAGGGGACACCGGGGAGCTGTTTTTT
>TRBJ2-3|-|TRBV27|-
CASSLSPGVGDTQYF
TGTGCCAGCAGTTTAAGTCCGGGGGTGGGAGATACGCAGTATTTT
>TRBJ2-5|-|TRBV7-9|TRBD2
CASSLATTSGRSETQYF
TGTGCCAGCAGCTTAGCGACGACTAGCGGGAGGTCAGAGACCCAGTACTTC
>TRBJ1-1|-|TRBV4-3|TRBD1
CASSQEGGPEAFF
TGCGCCAGCAGCCAAGAAGGGGGCCCTGAAGCTTTCTTT
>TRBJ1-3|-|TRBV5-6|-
CASSVSGNTIYF
TGTGCCAGCAGCGTATCTGGAAACACCATATATTTT
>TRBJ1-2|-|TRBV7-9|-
CASSPDSFYGYTF
TGTGCCAGCAGCCCAGACAGCTTCTATGGCTACACCTTC
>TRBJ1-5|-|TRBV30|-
CAWSNPGHPPQHF
TGTGCCTGGAGTAATCCGGGACACCCGCCCCAGCATTTT
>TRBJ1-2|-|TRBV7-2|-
CASSLGAAGVDYGYTF
TGTGCCAGCAGCCTCGGGGCCGCAGGGGTCGACTATGGCTACACCTTC
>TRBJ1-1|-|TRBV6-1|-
CASSERARGTEAFF
TGTGCCAGCAGTGAACGGGCGAGGGGGACTGAAGCTTTCTTT
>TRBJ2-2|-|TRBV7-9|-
CASRSGVRTGELFF
TGTGCCAGCAGATCGGGGGTGAGGACCGGGGAGCTGTTTTTT
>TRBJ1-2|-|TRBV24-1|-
CATSDLGAAGTVLYTF
TGTGCCACCAGTGATTTGGGGGCGGCGGGGACGGTGCTCTACACCTTC
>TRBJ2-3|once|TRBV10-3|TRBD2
CAIRSDSRAGGTDTQYF
TGTGCCATCAGGTCTGACTCGAGGGCGGGGGGGACAGATACGCAGTATTTT
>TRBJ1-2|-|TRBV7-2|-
CASSSRVGYTF
TGTGCCAGCAGCTCCAGGGTGGGCTACACCTTC
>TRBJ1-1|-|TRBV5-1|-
CATQPGGQNTEAFF
TGCGCCACCCAGCCTGGGGGACAGAACACTGAAGCTTTCTTT
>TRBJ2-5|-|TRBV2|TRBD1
CASSGPGQVVATQYF
TGTGCCAGCAGTGGACCGGGACAGGTGGTAGCGACCCAGTACTTC
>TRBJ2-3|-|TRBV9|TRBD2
CASSGLAGADTQYF
TGTGCCAGCAGCGGCCTAGCGGGGGCGGATACGCAGTATTTT
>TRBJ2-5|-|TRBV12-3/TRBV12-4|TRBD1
CASSGQGTETQYF
TGTGCCAGCAGTGGACAGGGGACGGAGACCCAGTACTTC
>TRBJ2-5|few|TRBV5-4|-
CASSLARSFQETQYF
TGTGCCAGCAGCTTGGCCCGGTCCTTTCAAGAGACCCAGTACTTC
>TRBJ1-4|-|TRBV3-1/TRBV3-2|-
CASSLRGVGEKLFF
TGTGCCAGCAGCCTTCGGGGGGTAGGGGAAAAACTGTTTTTT
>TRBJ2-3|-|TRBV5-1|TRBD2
CASSLGTSGSEKYF
TGCGCCAGCAGCTTGGGGACTAGCGGGAGTGAAAAGTATTTT
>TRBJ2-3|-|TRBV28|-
CASTSGGYTDTQYF
TGTGCCAGCACCTCTGGGGGGTACACAGATACGCAGTATTTT
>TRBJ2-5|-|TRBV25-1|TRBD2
CASSGSSGLYQETQYF
TGTGCCAGCAGTGGCTCTAGCGGTTTGTACCAAGAGACCCAGTACTTC
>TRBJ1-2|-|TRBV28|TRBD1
CASSDRVFGYTF
TGTGCCAGCAGTGACAGGGTGTTTGGCTACACCTTC
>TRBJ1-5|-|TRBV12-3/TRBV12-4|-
CASSFGYTPQHF
TGTGCCAGCAGTTTCGGGTATACGCCCCAGCATTTT
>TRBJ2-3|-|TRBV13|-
CASSTNIGAGSSTDTQYF
TGTGCCAGCAGCACAAACATCGGGGCGGGAAGTAGCACAGATACGCAGTATTTT
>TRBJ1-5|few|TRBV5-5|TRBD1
CASSLLTGVVQPQHF
TGTGCCAGCAGCCTGCTGACAGGGGTCGTACAGCCCCAGCATTTT
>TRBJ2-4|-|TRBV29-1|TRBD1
CSVQIDRVAKNIQYF
TGCAGCGTACAAATAGACAGGGTAGCCAAAAACATTCAGTACTTC
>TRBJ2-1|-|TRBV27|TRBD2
CASSSIAGGVYNEQFF
TGTGCCAGCAGTTCAATAGCGGGGGGGGTCTACAATGAGCAGTTCTTC
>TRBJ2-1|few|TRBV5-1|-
CASSLDFNNEQFF
TGCGCCAGCAGCTTGGATTTCAACAATGAGCAGTTCTTC
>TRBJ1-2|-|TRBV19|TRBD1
CASSILGTGTGYTF
TGTGCCAGTAGTATTCTCGGGACAGGCACTGGCTACACCTTC
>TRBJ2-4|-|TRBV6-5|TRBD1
CASSRTGGNIQYF
TGTGCCAGCAGTCGGACAGGGGGAAACATTCAGTACTTC
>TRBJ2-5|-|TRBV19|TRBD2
CASSRLAGRKEETQYF
TGTGCCAGTAGCAGACTAGCGGGCCGAAAGGAAGAGACCCAGTACTTC
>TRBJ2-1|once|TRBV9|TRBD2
CASSVVPGLAGEQFF
TGTGCCAGCAGCGTTGTCCCGGGACTAGCGGGTGAGCAGTTCTTC
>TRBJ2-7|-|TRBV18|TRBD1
CASSPETGTYEQYF
TGTGCCAGCTCACCAGAGACAGGGACCTACGAGCAGTACTTC
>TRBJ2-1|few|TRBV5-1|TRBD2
CASSLSGGSSYNEQFF
TGCGCCAGCAGCCTCAGCGGGGGGAGCTCCTACAATGAGCAGTTCTTC